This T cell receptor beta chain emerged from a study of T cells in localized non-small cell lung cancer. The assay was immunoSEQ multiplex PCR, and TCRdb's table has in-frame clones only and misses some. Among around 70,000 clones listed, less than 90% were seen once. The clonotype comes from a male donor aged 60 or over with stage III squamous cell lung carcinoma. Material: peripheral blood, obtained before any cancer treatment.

The CDR3 DNA reads TGTGCCATCGATGGGCTGGGGACCGGGGAGCTGTTTTTT. Its protein product is CAIDGLGTGELFF. V is TRBV10-3 and J is TRBJ2-2; no clear D. The CDR3 totals 13 residues. The germline CDR1 and CDR2 sequences are ENHRY and SYGVKD. Trimming removed 8 bases at V and 5 bases at J, with 12 bases between.